This record covers a single TCR beta chain. The antigen is undetermined. This sample is drawn from a study of blood T cells in healthy people across ages. Points from the study as a whole: Nothing was known about donor CMV status, and this possibly confounded expanded clonotype changes.

Germline CDR1 and CDR2: MDHEN and SYDVKM. The CDR3 is 12 residues long. The germline V and J ends were trimmed by 8 bases and 9 bases, with 16 bases remaining between them. The authors ran a second PCR of 7 to 11 cycles using a sample-barcoded 5' primer and a J-beta primer mix. TCRdb re-derived calls from the 5' RACE reads in MiXCR, one entry per CDR3 protein. The sample records more than 650,000 distinct CDR3 sequences, about 55% being singletons. The sequenced material came from blood. The rearrangement uses TRBV28 and TRBJ1-2, with D uncertain. This clonotype originated in a man at least 80 years old in good health. The CDR3 DNA is TGTGCCAGCGGGCGGATGGTACCGAGCTACACCTTC. It yields the protein CASGRMVPSYTF.